Shown below are 2 T cell receptor beta chains from a single sample sequenced in a study of blood T cell repertoires in COVID-19 (dated by TCRdb to about 2020). The protocol used for the library was the immunoSEQ multiplex PCR assay. Held by TCRdb, this immuneACCESS table contains in-frame sequences only and omits some clones. Under half of the omission traces to an unresolved V gene where checked; the cause of the rest is unknown. Across this sample there are approximately 72,000 clones, with more than 80% seen only once. The top ten clonotypes cover 35% of the sample. Sample: peripheral blood. These receptor sequences come from a woman older than 75 with active or convalescent COVID-19.

The V and J genes are TRBV6-6 and TRBJ1-4, with D possibly matching TRBD1 (6 bases). This CDR3 has 15 residues. V was pared by 2 bases and J by 0 bases, with 7 bases between. Germline loops: CDR1 MNHNY, CDR2 SVGAGI (reference sequence). The DNA for the CDR3 is TGTGCCAGCAGTTACGAGGGGGCAACTAATGAAAAACTGTTTTTT. Its protein product is CASSYEGATNEKLFF.

The V and J genes are TRBV4-1 and TRBJ2-7, with TRBD1 matching 7 bases. The J segment lost 3 bases and the V segment lost 1 base, leaving 9 bases of the junction unmatched. CDR3 length equals 16 residues. Germline CDR1 is MGHRA and CDR2 is YSYEKL. The CDR3 is CASSQGGRGPDYEQYF. DNA for the CDR3: TGCGCCAGCAGCCAAGGTGGTAGGGGGCCTGACTACGAGCAGTACTTC.